This T cell receptor (beta chain) was obtained from a study of T cell changes during pregnancy in multiple sclerosis. Here immunoSEQ multiplex PCR was the method, and the copy in TCRdb shows in-frame clones only, minus some. The data show about 75,000 clones, 70% to 90% seen once. Per germline, CDR1 MGHRA and CDR2 YSYEKL. V was trimmed by 0 bases and J by 0 bases, leaving 9 bases between them. The CDR3 runs 15 residues. The material was peripheral blood, obtained in the first trimester of pregnancy. The J gene is TRBJ2-7, the V gene TRBV4-1, with D possibly being TRBD2 (5 bases). The source is a female donor in good health, enrolled as a control in a pregnancy study. The CDR3 DNA sequence: TGCGCCAGCAGCCAAGATGGACTTTCCTCCTACGAGCAGTACTTC. Its protein is CASSQDGLSSYEQYF.